A single sample is the source of the 10 T cell receptor beta chains below, sequenced in a study of blood T cell repertoires in COVID-19. Some clones are missing from TCRdb's copy, which holds only in-frame ones; the method was immunoSEQ multiplex PCR. The table has fewer than 500,000 clones, 80% to 90% seen once. The sequencing input was PBMCs or T cells enriched from blood (not recorded which). The receptors derive from a man aged 25 to 45 who had recovered from COVID-19.

The V gene is TRBV6-1, the J gene TRBJ2-7; 8 nucleotides match TRBD1. V shed 0 bases and J 12 bases; nucleotides not matched to a gene: 7. Germline-derived CDR1 and CDR2 are MNHNS and SASEGT. The CDR3 is made up of 13 amino acids. CDR3 sequence: CASSEAWDRLRYF. In DNA form, the CDR3 reads TGTGCCAGCAGTGAAGCGTGGGACAGGTTGAGGTACTTC.

This chain's CDR3 is CASSLSPSGETQYF. The CDR3 DNA reads as TGTGCCAGCAGCTTATCCCCCAGCGGCGAGACCCAGTACTTC. The chain uses TRBV7-8 and TRBJ2-5; possibly TRBD2 for D (5 bases). V was clipped by 2 bases and J by 5 bases, with 12 bases between them. The CDR3 contains 14 residues. The germline gives CDR1 SGHVS, CDR2 FQNEAQ.

J is TRBJ2-1 and V is TRBV9; D uncertain. From germline, CDR1 is SGDLS and CDR2 YYNGEE. This CDR3 region has 15 residues. Trimming took off 3 bases at V and 0 bases at J, with 10 bases between the two ends. CDR3: CASSARNPSYNEQFF. CDR3 coding DNA: TGTGCCAGCAGCGCCCGTAATCCCTCCTACAATGAGCAGTTCTTC.

This clone appeared a few times. This rearrangement joins TRBV18 to TRBJ1-5; possibly TRBD1 for D (5 bases). V lost 2 bases and J lost 7, with 15 bases in between. Germline CDR1 and CDR2: KGHSH and LQKENI. The length of the CDR3 is 15 residues. The CDR3 nucleotides read TGTGCCAGCTCACCAGGCGGGGCTGGGTGGCAGCCCCAGCATTTT. Translated, it gives CASSPGGAGWQPQHF.

This chain connects TRBV19 to TRBJ2-2; D remains ambiguous. This CDR3 region has 19 residues. Trimming removed 3 bases at V and 0 bases at J, with 20 bases between. Germline CDR1 and CDR2: LNHDA and SQIVND (reference sequence). The CDR3 nucleotides read TGTGCCAGTAGTATTTCTACGAGGATCACGACTTCGAACACCGGGGAGCTGTTTTTT. As protein: CASSISTRITTSNTGELFF.

V and J are TRBV18 and TRBJ2-1; D gene unclear. This CDR3 spans 12 amino acids. Looked up from germline, CDR1 is KGHSH and CDR2 is LQKENI. The V gene lost 6 bases and the J gene lost 6 bases, with 9 bases spanning the gap. The CDR3, as DNA: TGTGCCAGCTCGCCCAGCGCCAATGAGCAGTTCTTC. Residues: CASSPSANEQFF.

This chain joins TRBV19 and TRBJ1-1; 8 bases map to TRBD1. This CDR3 has 15 amino acids. Trimming at V came to 3 bases and at J to 6 bases, leaving 9 bases not matched to a gene. The germline V gene has CDR1 LNHDA and CDR2 SQIVND (reference sequence). This CDR3 reads CASSMSTGARAEAFF. In DNA form, the CDR3 reads TGTGCCAGTAGTATGTCGACAGGGGCAAGGGCTGAAGCTTTCTTT.

CDR3 amino acids: CASSQWGRAAYEQYF. In DNA, the CDR3 is TGTGCCAGCAGTCAGTGGGGGCGGGCAGCCTACGAGCAGTACTTC. The chain couples TRBV5-4 to TRBJ2-7, with D maybe TRBD1 (6 bases). The V and J ends lost 5 bases and 2 bases respectively, with 17 bases between them. CDR1 and CDR2 (germline): SGHNT, YYREEE (reference sequence). The CDR3 covers 15 residues.

The sample holds a few counts of this clone. The CDR3 DNA reads as TGTGCCAGCAGCCCCTTTGAGAGAGCGGAGACCCAGTACTTC. Translation gives CASSPFERAETQYF. V and J are TRBV7-9 and TRBJ2-5; no firm D call. The CDR3 is 14 amino acids. The germline V and J ends were trimmed by 5 bases and 5 bases, with 15 bases remaining between them. CDR1 SEHNR and CDR2 FQNEAQ come from the germline V gene (reference sequence).

V usage is TRBV3-1 (or the pseudogene TRBV3-2) and J usage is TRBJ1-2, with D possibly being TRBD1 (6 bases). V lost 1 base and J lost 2, with 11 bases in between. Germline lookup yields CDR1 LGHDT and CDR2 YNNKEL (reference sequence). The CDR3 loop spans 15 amino acids. The DNA for the CDR3 is TGTGCCAGCAGCCAAGGGCAGGGGACGAACTATGGCTACACCTTC. Its protein product is CASSQGQGTNYGYTF.